Included here is one TCR beta chain sequence, with context. Its antigen is undetermined. Time point denoted: cycle 4 day 1 (C4D1), after more than five weeks of nivolumab. Every one of the patients relapsed after autologous stem cell transplantation (brentuximab vedotin exposure was variable). This specimen comes from a study of PD-1 blockade in classical Hodgkin lymphoma. Study results and limitations: Excluded were patients who started nivolumab under 1 year after ASCT, a group that had lower diversity. Complete responders possessed baseline diversity comparable to newly diagnosed patients. Newly diagnosed patients reportedly trailed healthy donors in baseline TCR diversity. With respect to the repertoire differences, their causes, possibly disease activity or prior therapy, remain undefined.

The CDR3 is 17 amino acids. V shed 1 base and J shed 0 bases, with 12 bases lying between them. The germline V gene encodes CDR1 LNHDA and CDR2 SQIVND (reference sequence). Using immunoSEQ multiplex PCR, the repertoire was profiled, and TCRdb retains in-frame clones only, with some absent. The sample has about 31,000 clones, 65% to 85% seen once. Specimen: peripheral blood mononuclear cells (PBMCs), collected before the fourth cycle of nivolumab. The origin of this receptor is a human donor with classical Hodgkin lymphoma. The chain recombines TRBV19 with TRBJ1-4; no reliable D call. CDR3: CASSIAPPTATNEKLFF. The CDR3 nucleotides are TGTGCCAGTAGTATAGCACCGCCGACGGCAACTAATGAAAAACTGTTTTTT.